Detailed here is one TCR beta chain. The target antigen is unknown. This record comes from a study of response to subunit inactivated influenza vaccine. Study-wide findings and caveats: Authors suggested seasonal influenza vaccinations each recruit few new T cells.

V was trimmed by 7 bases and J by 0 bases, leaving 9 bases between them. The length of the CDR3 is 13 residues. In germline, CDR1 is SGHTA, CDR2 FQGNSA. One entry per CDR3 protein results from TCRdb running MiXCR on the RT-PCR reads. This table has 150,000 to 200,000 distinct CDR3 sequences, 9.2% appearing once. The clonotype comes from a man between 50 and 59 years old who received an inactivated influenza vaccine. Source: non-naive T cells sorted from PBMCs, taken on the day of vaccination. The chain combines TRBV7-2 with TRBJ2-5; D might be TRBD2 (5 bases). CDR3 DNA: TGTGCCAGCAACCTGACTAACCAAGAGACCCAGTACTTC. It yields the protein CASNLTNQETQYF. The full variable domain, rest sourced from reference TRBV7-2 and TRBJ2-5, is GAGVSQSPSNKVTEKGKDVELRCDPISGHTALYWYRQSLGQGLEFLIYFQGNSAPDKSGLPSDRFSAERTGGSVSTLTIQRTQQEDSAVYLCASNLTNQETQYFGPGTRLLVL.